The 27 T cell receptor beta chains below were found in one sample sequenced in a study of identical twins. TCRdb reprocessed the 5' RACE reads with MiXCR, giving one entry per CDR3 protein. Among 750,000 to 950,000 distinct CDR3 sequences, 10% to 15% were seen once, and the ten largest hold 1.5% to 2%. These data were also reused for a study on yellow fever vaccine responses in identical twins.

Sequenced sample: PBMCs. These TCRs come from a woman aged 18-29 years in good health.

The V and J genes are TRBV19 and TRBJ1-5; D gene ambiguous. V dropped 4 bases and J dropped 4 bases, with 14 bases sitting between them. Germline CDR1 and CDR2: LNHDA and SQIVND (reference sequence). The CDR3 is 15 residues long. The CDR3 region has the DNA TGTGCCAGTAGTACATCCAACAGTCCAAATCAGCCCCAGCATTTT. Translating gives CASSTSNSPNQPQHF.

The chain carries TRBV27 and TRBJ2-5; a weak D match, TRBD2 (6 bases). Deletions cut 7 bases from V and 7 bases from J, with 19 bases between. Looked up from germline, CDR1 is MNHEY and CDR2 is SMNVEV (reference sequence). The CDR3 is 14 amino acids. CDR3 coding DNA: TGTGCCAGCATCGCGCAGGGTGGAGGGTGGACCCAGTACTTC. Translation: CASIAQGGGWTQYF.

This clonotype was seen only a few times. This chain uses TRBV20-1 with TRBJ1-4; the match to TRBD1 covers 9 bases. The J segment lost 8 bases and the V segment lost 3 bases, leaving 7 bases of the junction unmatched. The CDR3 loop spans 14 amino acids. Germline CDR1 is DFQATT and CDR2 is SNEGSKA (reference sequence). The CDR3 is CSARPTGTGEKLFF. The CDR3 nucleotides are TGCAGTGCTAGGCCGACAGGGACAGGGGAAAAACTGTTTTTT.

Many counts were recorded for this clonotype. V is TRBV7-8 and J is TRBJ1-1; tentatively, D is TRBD1 (5 bases). CDR1 is SGHVS and CDR2 is FQNEAQ in the germline V gene. V was cut by 3 bases and J by 1 base, with 9 bases left in between. The CDR3 totals 14 residues. Here the CDR3 reads CASSFGTSNTEAFF. The CDR3 region has the DNA TGTGCCAGCAGCTTCGGGACCTCGAACACTGAAGCTTTCTTT.

The J gene is TRBJ1-2, the V gene TRBV27, with D unclear. This CDR3 contains 13 residues. Germline V lookup: CDR1 MNHEY, CDR2 SMNVEV (reference sequence). The V and J ends lost 3 bases and 3 bases respectively, with 8 bases between them. The CDR3 spells CASSFAAYYGYTF. The CDR3 DNA reads as TGTGCCAGCAGTTTTGCAGCCTACTATGGCTACACCTTC.

The chain links TRBV12-3 or TRBV12-4 to TRBJ2-7; 7 bases fit TRBD2. V shed 5 bases, J shed 6 bases, and the junction held 13 bases outside the gene matches. This CDR3 has 15 amino acids. The CDR3 region has the DNA TGTGCCAGCAGTCCCCCTGGGGTGCAGCGGGGCGAGCAGTACTTC. Translated, it gives CASSPPGVQRGEQYF.

The V call is TRBV29-1, the J call TRBJ2-3; 9 bases agree with TRBD2. Germline assignment: CDR1 SQVTM and CDR2 ANQGSEA. With V trimmed by 4 bases and J by 4 bases, 6 bases remained unmatched. The CDR3 loop spans 14 amino acids. The CDR3 region has the DNA TGCAGCGTTGTACCGGGACTAGCATCAGATACGCAGTATTTT. It translates to CSVVPGLASDTQYF.

This chain joins TRBV20-1 and TRBJ1-1; D is possibly TRBD1 (5 bases). Trimming cost V 2 bases and J 4 bases, with 14 bases left between them. The CDR3 runs 14 residues. The germline CDR1 and CDR2 sequences are DFQATT and SNEGSKA (reference sequence). CDR3 residues: CSARPRAGSTEAFF. CDR3 DNA sequence: TGCAGTGCTAGACCCAGGGCAGGGAGCACTGAAGCTTTCTTT.

This clonotype was observed a few times. The J gene is TRBJ1-2, the V gene TRBV20-1; tentative D call: TRBD1 (6 bases). There are 14 residues in the CDR3. Per germline, CDR1 DFQATT and CDR2 SNEGSKA (reference sequence). With 3 bases removed from V and 4 bases from J, the gap between germline ends came to 15 bases. CDR3 nucleotide sequence: TGCAGTGCTAGCGGAGGGGGGGGCGGCTATGGCTACACCTTC. Residues: CSASGGGGGYGYTF.

This clonotype appeared many times. V usage is TRBV24-1 and J usage is TRBJ2-2; 9 nucleotides match TRBD1. V gave up 0 bases and J gave up 7 bases; unmatched junction bases: 11. CDR1 is KGHDR, CDR2 SFDVKD, per germline. This CDR3 has 18 amino acids. The chain's CDR3 is CATSDLLRTGDVDGELFF. The CDR3 DNA reads as TGTGCCACCAGTGATTTGCTTCGGACAGGGGACGTTGACGGGGAGCTGTTTTTT.

This clonotype has at least ten counts. V is TRBV2 and J is TRBJ2-5, with a possible D match to TRBD2 (7 bases). CDR1 and CDR2 (germline): SNHLY, FYNNEI. There are 15 residues in the CDR3. Trimming cost V 6 bases and J 4 bases, with 18 bases left between them. The CDR3 coding sequence is TGTGCCAGCAGCCCTGGGGGGGGCCCAAGAGAGACCCAGTACTTC. Translated, it gives CASSPGGGPRETQYF.

The V gene is TRBV11-2, the J gene TRBJ2-5; no firm D call. This CDR3 comprises 15 residues. Trimming took off 1 base at V and 2 bases at J, with 11 bases between the two ends. The V gene's germline CDR1 is SGHAT and CDR2 FQNNGV. The CDR3: CASSLAAPSQETQYF. CDR3 DNA: TGTGCCAGCAGCTTAGCGGCCCCATCTCAAGAGACCCAGTACTTC.

V is TRBV18 and J is TRBJ2-2, with unresolved D. This CDR3 is 16 amino acids long. From germline, CDR1 is KGHSH and CDR2 LQKENI. Trimming pared 5 bases from V and 1 base from J, leaving 14 bases between. The CDR3 is CASSSKGTVNTGELFF. CDR3 nucleotide sequence: TGTGCCAGCTCAAGTAAGGGTACAGTGAACACCGGGGAGCTGTTTTTT. The full variable domain, its missing parts supplied by reference TRBV18 and TRBJ2-2, is NAGVMQNPRHLVRRRGQEARLRCSPMKGHSHVYWYRQLPEEGLKFMVYLQKENIIDESGMPKERFSAEFPKEGPSILRIQQVVRGDSAAYFCASSSKGTVNTGELFFGEGSRLTVL.

The chain carries TRBV12-3 or TRBV12-4 and TRBJ2-3, with 7 bases identical to TRBD2. There are 18 residues in the CDR3. V lost 10 bases to trimming and J lost 2 bases; unmatched junction nucleotides: 21. The CDR3 region is CAICPTGGGEGSTDTQYF. CDR3 sequence (DNA): TGTGCCATCTGTCCCACCGGTGGTGGGGAGGGGTCCACAGATACGCAGTATTTT.

The V and J genes are TRBV4-1 and TRBJ2-1, with D possibly matching TRBD1 (5 bases). The V gene lost 6 bases and the J gene lost 6 bases, with 12 bases spanning the gap. This CDR3 contains 13 residues. Germline V gives CDR1 MGHRA, CDR2 YSYEKL. CDR3 region: CASRKDIPNEQFF. CDR3 DNA sequence: TGCGCCAGCAGAAAGGACATTCCCAATGAGCAGTTCTTC.

This clonotype was seen a handful of times. CDR3 in DNA: TGCAGTGGTTTCGTTATTTTGGGAACAGATACGCAGTATTTT. It codes for CSGFVILGTDTQYF. The genes are TRBV20-1 and TRBJ2-3; D not certain. The CDR3 totals 14 residues. Germline V gives CDR1 DFQATT, CDR2 SNEGSKA (reference sequence). V shed 7 bases and J shed 3 bases, with 17 bases lying between them.

This chain links TRBV20-1 with TRBJ1-2; no clear D gene. CDR1 and CDR2 (germline): DFQATT, SNEGSKA (reference sequence). This CDR3 region has 14 residues. V was shortened by 2 bases and J by 0 bases, with 10 bases between the two germline ends. The DNA for the CDR3 is TGCAGTGCTAGACAGGAACCTACTAACTATGGCTACACCTTC. It specifies CSARQEPTNYGYTF.

This clonotype has only a few counts. DNA of the CDR3: TGCAGTGCAGGGGGGATTGTCGCTGAAGCTTTCTTT. The encoded protein is CSAGGIVAEAFF. The chain recombines TRBV20-1 with TRBJ1-1; D is possibly TRBD1 (6 bases). Trimming took 6 bases from V and 6 from J, leaving 14 bases between them. This CDR3 has 12 amino acids. The V gene's germline CDR1 is DFQATT and CDR2 SNEGSKA (reference sequence).

Comments on this clonotype: The junction departs from the called germline gene at one end, perhaps through a read error. This chain uses TRBV7-9 with TRBJ2-3; D is uncertain. Germline lookup yields CDR1 SEHNR and CDR2 FQNEAQ (reference sequence). This CDR3 region has 15 residues. The CDR3 here is CANSFSPTPTDTQYF. The CDR3 DNA follows: TGTGCCAACAGCTTTTCGCCAACCCCCACAGATACGCAGTATTTT.

This clonotype appeared a few times. The rearrangement uses TRBV3-1 and TRBJ2-7, with D possibly being TRBD1 (5 bases). This CDR3 contains 15 residues. Trimming shortened V by 0 bases and J by 5 bases, and 14 bases separated the two germline ends. Germline-derived CDR1 and CDR2 are LGHDT and YNNKEL (reference sequence). The CDR3 here is CASSQEKARAHEQYF. Here the CDR3 DNA reads TGTGCCAGCAGCCAAGAAAAGGCCAGGGCCCACGAGCAGTACTTC.

This rearrangement joins TRBV14 to TRBJ2-7, with 7 bases matching TRBD2. V shed 5 bases, J shed 4 bases, and the junction held 8 bases outside the gene matches. Germline values: CDR1 SGHDN, CDR2 FVKESK. The CDR3 is 14 amino acids. CDR3 DNA sequence: TGTGCCAGCAGCAAACCCGGGGGGTCGTACGAGCAGTACTTC. It specifies CASSKPGGSYEQYF.

The genes are TRBV11-2 and TRBJ2-1, with 7 bases that match TRBD1. The V gene end was trimmed by 2 bases and the J gene end by 3 bases; junction bases not matched to a gene: 4. The CDR3 consists of 15 residues. Per the germline V gene, CDR1 is SGHAT and CDR2 is FQNNGV. CDR3 DNA: TGTGCCAGCAGCTTAAGGACAGGCCACTACAATGAGCAGTTCTTC. This encodes CASSLRTGHYNEQFF.

The rearrangement joins TRBV15 to TRBJ2-3; D is unresolved. V was shortened by 0 bases and J by 2 bases, with 6 bases between the two germline ends. Germline lookup yields CDR1 LNHNV and CDR2 YYDKDF (reference sequence). CDR3 length: 14 amino acids. The CDR3 spells CATSRDPDTDTQYF. In nucleotides, the CDR3 is TGTGCCACCAGCAGAGATCCCGACACAGATACGCAGTATTTT.

The chain joins TRBV12-3 or TRBV12-4 to TRBJ2-1; TRBD2 agrees at 8 bases. There are 14 residues in the CDR3. The trim removed 5 bases at V and 6 bases at J, leaving 6 bases unmatched. In DNA form, the CDR3 reads TGTGCCAGCAGTCCCTCCCTAGCGGGCAATGAGCAGTTCTTC. As protein: CASSPSLAGNEQFF.

The J gene is TRBJ2-2, the V gene TRBV21-1; the DNA was not compared with TRBD2, the D call given in the table. TRBV21-1 is marked as a pseudogene. This CDR3 has 14 residues. The CDR3 DNA is TGTGCCAGCAGGGGGGGACTATACACCGGGGAGCTGTTTTTT. Its translation is CASRGGLYTGELFF.

This clonotype was picked up a small number of times. The chain combines TRBV7-9 with TRBJ1-4; 7 bases are shared with TRBD1. J lost 4 bases, V lost 1 base, and 3 bases had no gene match. This CDR3 is built from 15 residues. From germline, CDR1 is SEHNR and CDR2 FQNEAQ (reference sequence). The CDR3 DNA is TGTGCCAGCAGCTTAGACAGGGGATTTAATGAAAAACTGTTTTTT. Protein: CASSLDRGFNEKLFF.

In this sample, this clonotype turned up many times. The V and J genes are TRBV25-1 and TRBJ1-3; no definite D call. The CDR3 runs 14 residues. The V end was cut by 7 bases, the J end by 0 bases, with 10 bases between. Looked up from germline, CDR1 is MGHDK and CDR2 is SYGVNS. The CDR3 DNA reads as TGTGCCAGCACTTCAAACCTCTCTGGAAACACCATATATTTT. The encoded protein is CASTSNLSGNTIYF.